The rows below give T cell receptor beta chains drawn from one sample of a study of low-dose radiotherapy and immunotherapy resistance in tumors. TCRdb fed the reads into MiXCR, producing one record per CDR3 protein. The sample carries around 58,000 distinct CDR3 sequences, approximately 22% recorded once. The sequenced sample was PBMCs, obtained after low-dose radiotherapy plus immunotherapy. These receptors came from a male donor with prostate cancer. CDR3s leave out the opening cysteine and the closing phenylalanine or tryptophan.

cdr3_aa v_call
ASSYGGREETQY TRBV6-2/TRBV6-3
ASSATSGATTDTQY TRBV6-2/TRBV6-3
ASSVATGEGEQF TRBV9
SARSGTGGSPLH TRBV20-1
ASSRTSGSFYEQY TRBV6-2/TRBV6-3
ARKSDSFSGANVLT TRBV2
ASSPTGEPPISGNTIY TRBV7-2
ASSQDHGLNYGYT TRBV4-2
ASSLTDSSNQPQH TRBV5-8
ASSERSGFYEQY TRBV13
SVGQKGEKLF TRBV29-1
ASSLSTSGGMNEQF TRBV27
SVKGRANTGELF TRBV20-1
ATTDRGEQY TRBV10-3
AAGRETGGANEQF TRBV10-3
SARSGRAEGEQF TRBV20-1
ASSTTSGPLDEQF TRBV6-2/TRBV6-3
SGGQMENTEAF TRBV29-1
ASSPGGRGFSGANVLT TRBV12-3/TRBV12-4
ATSGDPNTEAF TRBV15
ASSLTLAGGFNEQF TRBV7-3
ASSPGTSYHEQF TRBV5-1
ASSIYLCSGRQPLPGNEQF TRBV5-6
SVAENSNQPQH TRBV29-1
ASSLAWRGGSHLRNEQY TRBV7-2
ASSEELAGAASTDTQY TRBV2